These 5 T cell receptor beta chains share one sample of origin, sequenced in a study of OX40 agonist ivuxolimab in advanced cancers. Profiling relied on immunoSEQ multiplex PCR, and the TCRdb table lists in-frame clones only, not all of them. The sample records some 59,000 clones, around 83% being singletons. The sample here was CD4+ or CD8+ T cells sorted from blood, taken in a trial of the OX40 agonist ivuxolimab. The receptors originated from an adult with an advanced solid tumor such as melanoma, head and neck, liver or kidney cancer.

The genes are TRBV25-1 and TRBJ1-1, with a tentative D call TRBD1 (5 bases). CDR3 length: 14 amino acids. Germline V gene data show CDR1 as MGHDK and CDR2 as SYGVNS. V was trimmed by 3 bases and J by 4 bases, leaving 12 bases between them. In DNA form, the CDR3 reads TGTGCCAGCAGTGAGGGGGGGGGTGGCACTGAAGCTTTCTTT. This encodes CASSEGGGGTEAFF.

This clone was detected a few times. The gene calls are TRBV6-5 and TRBJ1-1; 8 nucleotides match TRBD1. The CDR3 extends over 14 amino acids. The J segment lost 7 bases and the V segment lost 6 bases, leaving 10 bases of the junction unmatched. Per germline, CDR1 MNHEY and CDR2 SVGAGI. The CDR3 sequence: CASRPGTGYGEAFF. The CDR3 DNA is TGTGCCAGCAGGCCTGGGACAGGCTATGGTGAAGCTTTCTTT.

V and J are TRBV5-1 and TRBJ2-7, with D tentatively TRBD2 (6 bases). The germline V gene has CDR1 SGHRS and CDR2 YFSETQ. This CDR3 is built from 13 residues. Trimming pared 4 bases from V and 7 bases from J, leaving 15 bases between. CDR3 residues: CASSQGGVGEQYF. DNA of the CDR3: TGCGCCAGCAGCCAAGGAGGGGTGGGGGAGCAGTACTTC. The full variable domain, rest sourced from reference TRBV5-1 and TRBJ2-7, is KAGVTQTPRYLIKTRGQQVTLSCSPISGHRSVSWYQQTPGQGLQFLFEYFSETQRNKGNFPGRFSGRQFSNSRSEMNVSTLELGDSALYLCASSQGGVGEQYFGPGTRLTVT.

The chain uses TRBV7-3 and TRBJ1-1; possible D gene TRBD1, 6 bases. Trimming removed 4 bases from V and 1 base from J, with 10 bases in between. Germline-derived CDR1 and CDR2 are SGHTA and FQGTGA. The CDR3 loop spans 14 amino acids. The CDR3 here is CASSSTGKNTEAFF. DNA of the CDR3: TGTGCCAGCAGCTCCACAGGGAAGAACACTGAAGCTTTCTTT.

This chain uses TRBV5-3 with TRBJ1-6; D gene uncertain. TRBV5-3 is reported as an ORF; its role is uncertain. The V gene lost 2 bases and the J gene lost 6 bases, with 6 bases spanning the gap. This CDR3 has 13 residues. The CDR3 loop is CARSLRVNSPLHF. For the CDR3, the DNA is TGTGCCAGAAGCTTAAGGGTTAATTCACCCCTCCACTTT.